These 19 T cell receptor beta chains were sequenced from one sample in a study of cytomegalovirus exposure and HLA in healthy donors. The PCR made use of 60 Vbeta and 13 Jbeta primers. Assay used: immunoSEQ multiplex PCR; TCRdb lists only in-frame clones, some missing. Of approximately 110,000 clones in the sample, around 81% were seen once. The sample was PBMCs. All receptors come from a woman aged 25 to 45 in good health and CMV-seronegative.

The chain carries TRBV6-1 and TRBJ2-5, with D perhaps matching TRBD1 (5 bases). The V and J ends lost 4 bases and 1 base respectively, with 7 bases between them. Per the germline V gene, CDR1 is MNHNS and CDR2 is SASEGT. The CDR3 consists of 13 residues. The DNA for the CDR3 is TGTGCCAGCAGTGGGACAATCCAAGAGACCCAGTACTTC. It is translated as CASSGTIQETQYF.

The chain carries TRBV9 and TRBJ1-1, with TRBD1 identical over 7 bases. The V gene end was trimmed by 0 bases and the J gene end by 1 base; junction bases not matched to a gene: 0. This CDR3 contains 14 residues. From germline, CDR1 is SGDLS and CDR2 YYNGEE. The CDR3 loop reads CASSVEGANTEAFF. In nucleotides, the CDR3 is TGTGCCAGCAGCGTAGAGGGGGCGAACACTGAAGCTTTCTTT.

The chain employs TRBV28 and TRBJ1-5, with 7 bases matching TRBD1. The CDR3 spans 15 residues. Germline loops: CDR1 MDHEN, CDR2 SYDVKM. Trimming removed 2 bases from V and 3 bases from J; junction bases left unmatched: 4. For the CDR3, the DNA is TGTGCCAGCAGTTTAGTAACAGGGGACAATCAGCCCCAGCATTTT. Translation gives CASSLVTGDNQPQHF.

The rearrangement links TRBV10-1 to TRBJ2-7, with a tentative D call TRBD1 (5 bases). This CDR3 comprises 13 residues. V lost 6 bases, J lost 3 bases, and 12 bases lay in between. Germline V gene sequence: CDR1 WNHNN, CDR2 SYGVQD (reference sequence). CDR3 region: CASSTGGNYEQYF. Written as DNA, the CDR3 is TGCGCCAGCAGCACAGGTGGGAACTACGAGCAGTACTTC.

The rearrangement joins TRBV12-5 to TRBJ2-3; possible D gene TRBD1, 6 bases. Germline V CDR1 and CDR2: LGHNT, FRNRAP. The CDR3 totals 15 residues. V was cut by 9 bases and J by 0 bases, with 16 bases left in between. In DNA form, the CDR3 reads TGTGCTAGCAGACAGGAGACCGCTAGCACAGATACGCAGTATTTT. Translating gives CASRQETASTDTQYF. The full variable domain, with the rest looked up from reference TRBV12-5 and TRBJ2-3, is DARVTQTPRHKVTEMGQEVTMRCQPILGHNTVFWYRQTMMQGLELLAYFRNRAPLDDSGMPKDRFSAEMPDATLATLKIQPSEPRDSAVYFCASRQETASTDTQYFGPGTRLTVL.

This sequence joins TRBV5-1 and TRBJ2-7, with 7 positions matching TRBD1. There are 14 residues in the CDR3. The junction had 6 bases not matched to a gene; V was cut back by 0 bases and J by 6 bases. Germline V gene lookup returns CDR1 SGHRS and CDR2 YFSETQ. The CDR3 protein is CASSLGGTAAEQYF. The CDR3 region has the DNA TGCGCCAGCAGCTTGGGGGGGACAGCAGCCGAGCAGTACTTC.

The CDR3 DNA sequence: TGTGCCAGCTCACCAACGGGTCCCTACGAGCAGTACTTC. Protein: CASSPTGPYEQYF. The chain couples TRBV18 to TRBJ2-7; D gene uncertain. This CDR3 spans 13 amino acids. CDR1 is KGHSH and CDR2 is LQKENI in the germline V gene. Trimming stripped 2 bases from V and 2 bases from J, with 7 bases between.

For the CDR3, the DNA is TGTGCCAGCAGCCCTGTAATCTCTGGAAACACCATATATTTT. Translation: CASSPVISGNTIYF. V is TRBV4-2 and J is TRBJ1-3; D gene uncertain. Germline loops: CDR1 LGHNA, CDR2 YNFKEQ. V was clipped by 4 bases and J by 0 bases, with 7 bases between them. The CDR3 has 14 amino acids.

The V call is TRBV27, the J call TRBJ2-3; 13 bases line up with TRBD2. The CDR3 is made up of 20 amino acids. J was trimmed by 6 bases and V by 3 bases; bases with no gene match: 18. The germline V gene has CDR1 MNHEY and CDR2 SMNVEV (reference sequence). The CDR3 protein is CASSFPGLAGVHHRSDTQYF. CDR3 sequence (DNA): TGTGCCAGCAGTTTCCCCGGACTAGCGGGAGTGCATCATCGTTCGGATACGCAGTATTTT.

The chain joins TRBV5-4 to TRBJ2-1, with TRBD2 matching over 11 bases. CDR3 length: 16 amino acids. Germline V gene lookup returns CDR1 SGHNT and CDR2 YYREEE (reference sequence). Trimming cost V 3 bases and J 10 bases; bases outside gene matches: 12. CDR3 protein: CASSWTLLAGVGEQFF. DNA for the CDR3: TGTGCCAGCAGCTGGACCTTACTAGCGGGAGTAGGGGAGCAGTTCTTC.

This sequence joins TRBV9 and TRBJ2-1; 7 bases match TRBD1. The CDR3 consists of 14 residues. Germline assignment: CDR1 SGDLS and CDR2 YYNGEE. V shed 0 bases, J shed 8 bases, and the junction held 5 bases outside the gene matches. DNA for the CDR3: TGTGCCAGCAGCGTAGGAAACAGGGGATATGAGCAGTTCTTC. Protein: CASSVGNRGYEQFF.

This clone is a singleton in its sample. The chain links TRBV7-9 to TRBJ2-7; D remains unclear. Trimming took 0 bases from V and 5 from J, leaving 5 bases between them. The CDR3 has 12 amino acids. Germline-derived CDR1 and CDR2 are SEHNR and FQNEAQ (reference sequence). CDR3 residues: CASSLAGDEQYF. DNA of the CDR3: TGTGCCAGCAGCTTAGCGGGCGACGAGCAGTACTTC.

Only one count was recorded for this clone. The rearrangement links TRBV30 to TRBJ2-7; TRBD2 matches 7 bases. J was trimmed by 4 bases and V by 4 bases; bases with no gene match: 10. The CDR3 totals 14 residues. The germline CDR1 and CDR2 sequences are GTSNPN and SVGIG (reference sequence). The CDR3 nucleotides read TGTGCCTGGAACGTCGCGGGAGTTTCATACGAGCAGTACTTC. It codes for CAWNVAGVSYEQYF.

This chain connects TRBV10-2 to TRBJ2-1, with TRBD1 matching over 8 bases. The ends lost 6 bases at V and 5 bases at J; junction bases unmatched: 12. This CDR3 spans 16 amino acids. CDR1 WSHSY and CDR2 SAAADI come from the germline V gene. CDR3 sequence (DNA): TGCGCCAGCAGCCAGAGAACCGGGACAGGCGACAATGAGCAGTTCTTC. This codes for CASSQRTGTGDNEQFF.

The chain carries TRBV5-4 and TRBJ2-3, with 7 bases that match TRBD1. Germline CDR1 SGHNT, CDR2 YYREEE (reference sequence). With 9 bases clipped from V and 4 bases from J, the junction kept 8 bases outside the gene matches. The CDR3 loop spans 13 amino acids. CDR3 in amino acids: CAISYRGSDTQYF. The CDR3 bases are TGTGCCATTTCATACAGGGGTTCAGATACGCAGTATTTT.

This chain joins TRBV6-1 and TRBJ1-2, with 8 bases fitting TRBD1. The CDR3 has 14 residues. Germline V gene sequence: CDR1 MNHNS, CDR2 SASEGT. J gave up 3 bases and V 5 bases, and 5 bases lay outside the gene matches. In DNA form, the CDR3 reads TGTGCCAGCAGTCAAGGACAGGGACACTATGGCTACACCTTC. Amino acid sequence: CASSQGQGHYGYTF.

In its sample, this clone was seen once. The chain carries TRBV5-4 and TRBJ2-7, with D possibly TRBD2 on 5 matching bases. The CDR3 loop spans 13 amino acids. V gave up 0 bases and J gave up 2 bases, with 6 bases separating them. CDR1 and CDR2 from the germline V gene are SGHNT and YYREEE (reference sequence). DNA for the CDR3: TGTGCCAGCAGCTTGGCTAGCACCTACGAGCAGTACTTC. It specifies CASSLASTYEQYF.

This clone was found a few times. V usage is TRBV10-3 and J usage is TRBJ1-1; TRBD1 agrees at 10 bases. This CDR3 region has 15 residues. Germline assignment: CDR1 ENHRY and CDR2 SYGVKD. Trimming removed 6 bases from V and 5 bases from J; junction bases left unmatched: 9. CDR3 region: CAIREGGQGRTEAFF. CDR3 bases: TGTGCCATCAGGGAGGGGGGACAGGGGAGAACTGAAGCTTTCTTT.

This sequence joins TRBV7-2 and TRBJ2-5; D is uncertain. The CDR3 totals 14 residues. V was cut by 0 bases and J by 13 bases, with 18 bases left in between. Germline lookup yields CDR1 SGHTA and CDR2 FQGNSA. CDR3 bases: TGTGCCAGCAGCTTAGCGCGTTCGACATCGCCCCTGTACTTC. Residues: CASSLARSTSPLYF.